The rows below give T cell receptor beta chains drawn from one sample of a study of cytomegalovirus exposure and HLA in healthy donors. The protocol was immunoSEQ multiplex PCR, while the TCRdb copy is restricted to in-frame clones and leaves out a portion. The table records some 120,000 clones, 75% to 90% of them present only once. Input material: PBMCs. The receptors here all came from a middle-aged man in good health and CMV-seronegative. Both conserved end residues are part of each CDR3. The order of the fields is clone size, J gene, V gene, D gene, CDR3 protein, CDR3 DNA. A D gene is named only where the DNA matches it firmly. Expanded clones get a size class; other rows say once, few or many, or leave the size out.

once | TRBJ1-2 | TRBV9 | TRBD1 | CASSISPGQGDYGYTF | TGTGCCAGCAGCATATCCCCGGGACAGGGGGACTATGGCTACACCTTC
NA | TRBJ2-4 | TRBV2 | NA | CASRNGPVFDSQYF | TGTGCCAGCAGGAACGGCCCGGTTTTCGACAGTCAGTACTTC
NA | TRBJ1-2 | TRBV11-2 | NA | CASSLVAGMGYGYTF | TGTGCCAGCAGCTTAGTTGCAGGGATGGGGTATGGCTACACCTTC
NA | TRBJ2-7 | TRBV7-9 | NA | CASSFVRSSYEQYF | TGTGCCAGCAGCTTTGTTAGAAGCTCCTACGAGCAGTACTTC
NA | TRBJ2-5 | TRBV7-6 | NA | CASSLGRSEEAQYF | TGTGCCAGCAGCTTAGGTCGTAGCGAAGAGGCCCAGTACTTC
NA | TRBJ1-2 | TRBV19 | NA | CASSIPGIIDYGYTF | TGTGCCAGTAGTATTCCAGGAATAATCGACTATGGCTACACCTTC
NA | TRBJ2-7 | TRBV6-5 | NA | CASSGNSYEQYF | TGTGCCAGCAGCGGGAACTCCTACGAGCAGTACTTC
once | TRBJ2-6 | TRBV6-5 | NA | CASSILTGANGLTF | TGTGCCAGCAGTATTCTGACTGGGGCCAACGGCCTGACTTTC
NA | TRBJ2-1 | TRBV11-2 | TRBD2 | CASRTRESPSYNEQFF | TGTGCCAGCAGAACGCGGGAGTCCCCATCCTACAATGAGCAGTTCTTC
NA | TRBJ2-3 | TRBV11-3 | NA | CASSSTETDTQYF | TGTGCCAGCAGCTCTACAGAGACAGATACGCAGTATTTT
NA | TRBJ2-2 | TRBV7-2 | TRBD1 | CASSKGQGMDTGELFF | TGTGCCAGCAGCAAGGGACAGGGGATGGACACCGGGGAGCTGTTTTTT
NA | TRBJ1-1 | TRBV7-9 | TRBD1 | CSSRPPGGTEAFF | TGTTCCAGCAGACCCCCAGGGGGCACTGAAGCTTTCTTT
NA | TRBJ1-1 | TRBV27 | NA | CASITPPDPEDLDTEAFF | TGTGCCAGCATAACACCCCCCGATCCCGAGGACTTAGACACTGAAGCTTTCTTT
once | TRBJ1-2 | TRBV4-2 | NA | CASSKTTQDGRDYGYTF | TGTGCCAGCAGCAAGACGACGCAGGACGGGAGGGACTATGGCTACACCTTC
NA | TRBJ1-1 | TRBV5-1 | NA | CASSLEGIEAFF | TGCGCCAGCAGCTTGGAGGGGATTGAAGCTTTCTTT
NA | TRBJ2-1 | TRBV29-1 | TRBD1 | CSGKEGGTGDHNEQFF | TGCAGCGGAAAAGAGGGGGGGACAGGGGACCACAATGAGCAGTTCTTC
NA | TRBJ2-5 | TRBV5-4 | TRBD2 | CASSGLAGGGETQYF | TGTGCCAGCAGCGGATTGGCGGGGGGAGGAGAGACCCAGTACTTC
NA | TRBJ1-1 | TRBV18 | NA | CASSMFADTTNTEAFF | TGTGCCAGCTCAATGTTTGCGGATACTACGAACACTGAAGCTTTCTTT
NA | TRBJ2-7 | TRBV23-1 | NA | CASSLQGGFYEQYF | TGCGCCAGCAGTCTGCAGGGAGGTTTCTACGAGCAGTACTTC
NA | TRBJ2-1 | TRBV11-2 | TRBD2 | CASSSLLAGGTSSYNEQFF | TGTGCCAGCAGCTCTTTACTAGCGGGGGGGACCAGCTCCTACAATGAGCAGTTCTTC
once | TRBJ1-5 | TRBV5-4 | NA | CASSLGGVGQPQHF | TGTGCCAGCAGCTTGGGCGGGGTTGGTCAGCCCCAGCATTTT
few | TRBJ2-7 | TRBV7-6 | NA | CASSPASTGYEQYF | TGTGCCAGCAGCCCGGCTAGCACAGGGTACGAGCAGTACTTC
once | TRBJ1-4 | TRBV30 | NA | CAWSGGNEKLFF | TGTGCCTGGAGTGGCGGTAATGAAAAACTGTTTTTT
NA | TRBJ1-4 | TRBV5-1 | TRBD1 | CASSLGQGHEKLFF | TGCGCCAGCAGCCTGGGACAGGGCCATGAAAAACTGTTTTTT
NA | TRBJ2-2 | TRBV11-3 | TRBD1 | CASSLTGTGELFF | TGTGCCAGCAGCCTGACAGGGACCGGGGAGCTGTTTTTT
NA | TRBJ2-3 | TRBV7-9 | TRBD2 | CASSFSAGGGDTQYF | TGTGCCAGCAGCTTTAGCGCGGGAGGAGGAGATACGCAGTATTTT
NA | TRBJ1-5 | TRBV30 | NA | CAWTQRGGNQPQHF | TGTGCCTGGACCCAACGGGGAGGCAATCAGCCCCAGCATTTT
NA | TRBJ1-5 | TRBV30 | NA | CAWSVSLSNQPQHF | TGTGCCTGGAGTGTATCCCTTAGCAATCAGCCCCAGCATTTT
NA | TRBJ2-5 | TRBV4-2 | TRBD2 | CASSQEWASGRADRVWTQYF | TGTGCCAGCAGCCAAGAATGGGCTAGCGGGAGGGCCGATAGGGTTTGGACCCAGTACTTC
NA | TRBJ1-5 | TRBV11-2 | NA | CASSLDLPGQPQHF | TGTGCCAGCAGCTTAGATCTTCCGGGGCAGCCCCAGCATTTT
NA | TRBJ2-7 | TRBV4-2 | TRBD2 | CASSQELASGGPSSYEQYF | TGTGCCAGCAGCCAAGAATTGGCGTCGGGAGGGCCCTCGAGCTACGAGCAGTACTTC
NA | TRBJ1-2 | TRBV19 | TRBD1 | CASSIGTGRVDYGYTF | TGTGCCAGTAGTATCGGGACAGGGAGGGTCGACTATGGCTACACCTTC
NA | TRBJ1-1 | TRBV28 | TRBD1 | CASGQGALNTEAFF | TGTGCCAGCGGACAGGGGGCCCTGAACACTGAAGCTTTCTTT
few | TRBJ1-2 | TRBV27 | NA | CASSEGFGYTF | TGTGCCAGCAGTGAGGGCTTTGGCTACACCTTC
few | TRBJ2-3 | TRBV7-2 | TRBD2 | CASSSLAGVTDTQYF | TGTGCCAGCAGCTCGCTAGCGGGGGTCACAGATACGCAGTATTTT
NA | TRBJ2-7 | TRBV11-2 | NA | CASSPPGLTYEQYF | TGTGCCAGCAGCCCTCCCGGACTTACCTACGAGCAGTACTTC
NA | TRBJ1-2 | TRBV27 | NA | CASSLWSRSGYTF | TGTGCCAGCAGTTTATGGTCCAGAAGTGGCTACACCTTC
NA | TRBJ1-6 | TRBV5-6 | NA | CASSGGFVDPLHF | TGTGCCAGCAGCGGGGGGTTCGTCGATCCCCTCCACTTT
NA | TRBJ2-1 | TRBV6-5 | TRBD2 | CASSYSGLAGDEQFF | TGTGCCAGCAGTTACTCCGGACTAGCGGGAGATGAGCAGTTCTTC
NA | TRBJ2-1 | TRBV6-4 | TRBD2 | CASSDGLAGVYEQFF | TGTGCCAGCAGTGACGGACTAGCGGGAGTCTATGAGCAGTTCTTC
NA | TRBJ2-7 | TRBV28 | TRBD1 | CATQGTDYEQYF | TGTGCCACACAGGGGACAGACTACGAGCAGTACTTC